This TCR beta chain is from a study of blood T cell repertoires in COVID-19. Profiled with immunoSEQ multiplex PCR; TCRdb holds only in-frame clones, not every one. In the table there are about 35,000 clones, 80% of which are singletons. The germline gives CDR1 SGHRS, CDR2 YFSETQ. This CDR3 spans 12 amino acids. With respect to this clone: A read error may produce the germline difference seen at one junction end.

This TCR came from a woman aged 70-85 years with acute or convalescent COVID-19. The chain recombines TRBV5-1 with TRBJ2-2; D not resolved. What was sequenced was peripheral blood. For the CDR3, the DNA is TGCGCCAGCAGATTGGCGACCGGGGAGCTGTTTTTT. Protein sequence: CASRLATGELFF.